The rows below give T cell receptor beta chains drawn from one sample of a study of cytomegalovirus exposure and HLA in healthy donors. Measured with immunoSEQ multiplex PCR; TCRdb has only the in-frame clones, and not every one. This sample has approximately 100,000 clones; approximately 94% occur once, and the top ten carry 1.1%. The sequenced material came from PBMCs. Receptors were obtained from a woman aged 30 to 39 in good health and CMV-seropositive. Both conserved end residues are trimmed from each CDR3.

v_call cdr3_aa
TRBV18 ASSPRAREQF
TRBV11-2 ASSRITGVNTEAF
TRBV4-3 ASSQRRRVDTQY
TRBV11-2 ASSFSGFGETQY
TRBV5-1 ASSLVRTGLDEQY
TRBV9 ASSPQGSRANYGYT
TRBV28 ASRPAGSVETQY
TRBV7-9 ASSSGPKETQY
TRBV28 ASSLSQSNTEAF
TRBV28 ASSLWLGLAGVVEQF
TRBV7-2 ASSRSRLDLYEQY
TRBV7-2 ASSLARAGGPGEQY
TRBV4-1 ASHFGTEAF
TRBV11-2 ASSLGLAQRDEQF
TRBV20-1 SANGQGRSF
TRBV2 ASGQGSTEAF
TRBV6-5 ASSYMTGANTGELF
TRBV28 ASSPLTVSETQY
TRBV5-5 ASSQPREPLGEQF
TRBV5-6 ASSTGQGVAGNTIY
TRBV2 ASSDPRAGEENEKLF
TRBV6-1 ASSDRVNQPQH
TRBV10-1 ASSESSGRALREQF
TRBV5-1 ASSVGGQASEQY
TRBV19 ASSIDHGQRSQPQH
TRBV2 AAGEAGVSEQY
TRBV4-3 ASSQFTHYEQY
TRBV5-1 ASSWGTGSGSGANVLT
TRBV27 ASARIRDRSTNYGYT
TRBV7-2 ASSLEGTISYNEQF
TRBV6-1 ASSGVTGGLGANVLT
TRBV7-9 ASSYGTEQY
TRBV9 ASSVGIQGAFSNEQF
TRBV5-1 ASSLEVSGSLGSYEQY
TRBV28 ATGRAGYGYT
TRBV6-6 ASSLRGQDYGYT
TRBV6-1 ASPGTGWNEQF
TRBV9 ASSVTDNNEQF
TRBV5-6 ASSVGPGASPQH
TRBV4-3 ASSQDRDRSNEKLF
TRBV6-6 ASSYRTGLGEKLF
TRBV7-2 ASSFGLADNEQF
TRBV6-5 ASSLIRGSEAF
TRBV27 ASSYLTSGRYEQY
TRBV5-1 ASSLRLAGETQY
TRBV5-8 ASRVRVGVNTEAF
TRBV28 ASSLSGLAEGTQY
TRBV4-3 ASSQVGQGAF
TRBV30 AWSPRFRGRQPQH
TRBV4-3 ASSLSGGTGELF